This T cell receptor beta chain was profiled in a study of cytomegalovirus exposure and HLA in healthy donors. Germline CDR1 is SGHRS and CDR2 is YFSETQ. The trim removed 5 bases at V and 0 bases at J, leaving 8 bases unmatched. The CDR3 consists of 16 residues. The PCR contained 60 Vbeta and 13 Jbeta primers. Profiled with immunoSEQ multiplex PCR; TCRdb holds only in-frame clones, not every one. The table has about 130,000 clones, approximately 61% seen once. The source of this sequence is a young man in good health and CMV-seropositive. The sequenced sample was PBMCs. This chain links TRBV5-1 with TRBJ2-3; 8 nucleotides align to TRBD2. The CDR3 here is CASRAGLAASTDTQYF. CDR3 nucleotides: TGCGCCAGCAGGGCCGGACTAGCAGCTAGCACAGATACGCAGTATTTT.